This T cell receptor (beta chain) was recovered during a study of cytomegalovirus exposure and HLA in healthy donors. Concerning this clone itself: Its matching antigen is unknown.

V gave up 5 bases and J gave up 4 bases, with 17 bases separating them. The CDR3 covers 15 residues. Per germline, CDR1 SGHTA and CDR2 FQGNSA. With 60 Vbeta and 13 Jbeta primers, the PCR was carried out. Method: immunoSEQ multiplex PCR; TCRdb's copy keeps in-frame clones and lacks some. The sample lists approximately 150,000 clones, about four fifths occurring once. Study-wide results and limits: CMV antigen specificity was confirmed in vitro for a few CMV-associated chains. Later work found that TCR association rates differed between HLA loci; DRB1 had the most and HLA-C the fewest. Donors belonging to an Asian-associated ancestry cluster reportedly showed fewer N-insertions in productive TCRs than the roughly 670-donor mean, according to what a later analysis found.

Sequencing was done on a sample of PBMCs. The clonotype comes from a man aged 25 to 45 in good health and CMV-seropositive. This chain uses TRBV7-2 with TRBJ1-2; D is unresolved. The CDR3 reads CASSRYTDRSYGYTF. Written as DNA, the CDR3 is TGTGCCAGCAGCAGATATACAGATCGTTCCTATGGCTACACCTTC.